The clone carrying this TCR beta chain was observed once. The antigen is undetermined. The sample belongs to a study of T cells after posttransplantation cyclophosphamide. Overall study results and limits: TRB clonality was highly associated with recipient CMV seropositivity and reactivation. Later blood repertoires were often dominated by clones from the donor CD8+ memory compartment. Tissue-infiltrating T cells from skin or gut overlapped little with blood T cells.

Busulfan-fludarabine conditioning, marrow transplant, and cyclophosphamide on days +3 and +4 were administered. CDR1 and CDR2 from the germline V gene are LNHNV and YYDKDF (reference sequence). CDR3 length: 17 residues. V shed 5 bases, J shed 1 base, and the junction held 12 bases outside the gene matches. Clones were sequenced by immunoSEQ multiplex PCR, and TCRdb holds only the in-frame ones, with some missing. The sample consists of approximately 3,200 clones, over 65% of them appearing once. The specimen comprised PBMCs, sampled after allogeneic stem cell transplant with posttransplant cyclophosphamide. The chain joins TRBV15 to TRBJ2-5, with TRBD2 identical over 8 bases. The sequence derives from a female patient aged 50-59 years who received an allogeneic stem cell transplant from a related donor, was CMV-positive, and had no GVHD. The T cells may come from the graft donor. CDR3: CATSSPRGTRVQETQYF. The CDR3, as DNA: TGTGCCACCAGCTCCCCCCGTGGGACTAGGGTCCAAGAGACCCAGTACTTC.